Here is one TCR beta chain with its context. This sample is drawn from a study of blood T cell repertoires in COVID-19. About the research overall: PBMCs, B-cell-depleted T cells, or T cells provided the cDNA or gDNA that made up the material.

The table came from immunoSEQ multiplex PCR; TCRdb's copy has only in-frame clones and leaves some out. Of 68,000 or so clones listed, less than 95% are singletons. CDR3 length equals 15 residues. The V gene end was trimmed by 2 bases and the J gene end by 0 bases; junction bases not matched to a gene: 3. Looked up from germline, CDR1 is SGHNT and CDR2 is YENEEA. The rearrangement joins TRBV11-3 to TRBJ2-5, with TRBD1 identical over 7 bases. This clonotype originated in a man in his fifties with COVID-19, enrolled during active disease. The sample comprised peripheral blood. CDR3 loop: CASSLQDRDQETQYF. CDR3 coding DNA: TGTGCCAGCAGCTTACAAGACAGGGACCAAGAGACCCAGTACTTC.